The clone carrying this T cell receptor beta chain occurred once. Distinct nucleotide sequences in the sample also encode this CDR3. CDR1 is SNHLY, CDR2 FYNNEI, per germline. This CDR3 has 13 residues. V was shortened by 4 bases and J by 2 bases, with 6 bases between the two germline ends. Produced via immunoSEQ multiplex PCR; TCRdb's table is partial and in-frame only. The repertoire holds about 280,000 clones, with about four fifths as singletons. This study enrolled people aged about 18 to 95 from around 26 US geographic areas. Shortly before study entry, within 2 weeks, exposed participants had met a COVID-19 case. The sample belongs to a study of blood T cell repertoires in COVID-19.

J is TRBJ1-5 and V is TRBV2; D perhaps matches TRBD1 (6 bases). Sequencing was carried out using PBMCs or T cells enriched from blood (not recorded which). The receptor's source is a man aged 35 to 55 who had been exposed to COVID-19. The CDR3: CASSGTGNQPQHF. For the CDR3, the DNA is TGTGCCAGCAGTGGGACAGGCAATCAGCCCCAGCATTTT.